This T cell receptor (beta chain) is from a study of blood T cell repertoires in COVID-19. Study in general: COVID-19 samples collected from the United States, Italy and Spain covered acute and convalescent phases. Nucleic acid was either cDNA or gDNA, and it came from T cells, B-cell-depleted T cells, or PBMCs.

Measured with immunoSEQ multiplex PCR; TCRdb has only the in-frame clones, and not every one. Of roughly 230,000 clones listed, 84% are singletons. The CDR3 consists of 15 residues. V dropped 1 base and J dropped 6; count of bases not matched to a gene: 5. CDR1 is LNHNV, CDR2 YYDKDF, per germline (reference sequence). The chain is built from TRBV15 and TRBJ2-1; TRBD1 matches 8 bases. Sequenced sample: peripheral blood. This receptor was obtained from a man aged 50-59 years with acute or convalescent COVID-19. The DNA for the CDR3 is TGTGCCACCAGCAGAGGTGCGACAGGGGTCAATGAGCAGTTCTTC. This translates into CATSRGATGVNEQFF.